This T cell receptor beta chain was sequenced during a study of esophageal squamous cell carcinoma under preoperative chemotherapy. Study-wide background: TCR repertoires were profiled from both peripheral blood T cells and tumor-infiltrating lymphocytes. Study results and caveats: Paclitaxel-nedaplatin therapy caused immediate, substantial clonotype frequency changes. Chemotherapy was followed by significantly higher TCR diversity in peripheral T cells only, not tumor-infiltrating lymphocytes.

Indicated time point: after preoperative PTX-NDP chemotherapy. Before surgery, patients were given preoperative paclitaxel-nedaplatin chemotherapy. This CDR3 is 15 amino acids long. The germline CDR1 and CDR2 sequences are MNHNS and SASEGT. TCRdb analysed the PCR reads with MiXCR anew, one entry per CDR3 protein. The sample lists roughly 9,300 distinct CDR3 sequences; about 45% were seen once. The table lists this clonotype with many counts. Its antigen is as yet unknown. One end of the junction varies from germline; a read error may be responsible. This chain connects TRBV6-1 to TRBJ2-1; D may match TRBD1 or TRBD2 (6 bases each). This TCR was sampled from a human donor with esophageal squamous cell carcinoma. The donor label of this sample is uncertain. The specimen was obtained from a patient given preoperative chemotherapy. The CDR3 region has the DNA TGTGCCAGCTGTGATAGTAGGGGGGAGGTGAATGAGCAGTTCTTC. It encodes CASCDSRGEVNEQFF.